This entry lists 27 T cell receptor beta chains sequenced from one sample in a study of T cell clones after liver transplantation. Assay: immunoSEQ multiplex PCR; the TCRdb copy retains only in-frame clones and omits some. The sample yields roughly 80,000 clones, less than 85% seen once. Material: CD4+ T cells from blood, obtained at the 22-month timepoint. The receptors come from a human patient who received a liver transplant. The graft donor may have given rise to some T cells.

The rearrangement joins TRBV11-2 to TRBJ1-5; D gene uncertain. Trimming stripped 1 base from V and 0 bases from J, with 10 bases between. CDR1 and CDR2 from the germline V gene are SGHAT and FQNNGV. The CDR3 is 16 residues long. CDR3 region: CASSLGAANSNQPQHF. The CDR3 DNA follows: TGTGCCAGCAGCTTAGGGGCTGCCAATAGCAATCAGCCCCAGCATTTT.

This sequence joins TRBV11-2 and TRBJ1-2; TRBD1 matches at 8 bases. This CDR3 is 15 amino acids long. Germline V lookup: CDR1 SGHAT, CDR2 FQNNGV. V was clipped by 5 bases and J by 4 bases; unmatched bases: 9. CDR3 protein: CASSPGQGRGYGYTF. Here the CDR3 DNA reads TGTGCCAGCAGCCCCGGACAGGGAAGGGGCTATGGCTACACCTTC.

This chain links TRBV11-2 with TRBJ2-4; no reliable D call. V gave up 5 bases and J gave up 8 bases, with 7 bases separating them. The CDR3 sequence is 11 residues long. Germline V CDR1 and CDR2: SGHAT, FQNNGV. CDR3 in DNA: TGTGCCAGCAGCAACCCAGACATTCAGTACTTC. This gives the protein CASSNPDIQYF.

In this sample, this clone turned up once. The V and J genes are TRBV27 and TRBJ2-7; possibly TRBD1 for D (6 bases). CDR3 length: 14 amino acids. The V end lost 3 bases, the J end lost 1 base, and 10 bases lay between the germline ends. Germline V gene sequence: CDR1 MNHEY, CDR2 SMNVEV (reference sequence). The CDR3 sequence: CASSFSRGSYEQYF. The CDR3 DNA reads as TGTGCCAGCAGTTTTTCGAGGGGGTCCTACGAGCAGTACTTC.

V is TRBV4-3 and J is TRBJ1-1, with D unresolved. Germline V lookup: CDR1 LGHNA, CDR2 YSLEER. V lost 4 bases, J lost 1 base, and 7 bases lay in between. The CDR3 totals 13 residues. CDR3: CASSRNRNTEAFF. The CDR3 DNA follows: TGCGCCAGCAGCCGTAACAGGAACACTGAAGCTTTCTTT.

The V gene is TRBV7-2, the J gene TRBJ1-4; 7 bases agree with TRBD1. This CDR3 has 14 amino acids. Germline CDR1 is SGHTA and CDR2 is FQGNSA. V was pared by 5 bases and J by 7 bases, with 7 bases of the junction left unmatched. The chain's CDR3 is CASSQQGLGEKLFF. In DNA, the CDR3 is TGTGCCAGCAGCCAACAGGGGCTGGGTGAAAAACTGTTTTTT.

This chain joins TRBV7-6 and TRBJ2-1; 10 nucleotides agree with TRBD2. The CDR3 is 15 residues long. After removal of 3 bases from V and 7 bases from J, the junction contained 6 bases not matched to a gene. Per germline, CDR1 SGHVS and CDR2 FNYEAQ. The CDR3 nucleotides read TGTGCCAGCAGCTTCTTAGCGGGAGGCCCAAATGAGCAGTTCTTC. Translation gives CASSFLAGGPNEQFF.

This chain joins TRBV2 and TRBJ2-4; 10 bases line up with TRBD2. The CDR3 totals 16 residues. The trim removed 3 bases at V and 6 bases at J, leaving 8 bases unmatched. Germline CDR1 and CDR2: SNHLY and FYNNEI. This CDR3 is CASSDVTGLAINIQYF. The CDR3 nucleotides are TGTGCCAGCAGTGATGTTACGGGACTAGCGATAAACATTCAGTACTTC.

The chain is built from TRBV7-2 and TRBJ1-3; TRBD1 aligns across 8 bases. The CDR3 runs to 16 residues. Germline V gene sequence: CDR1 SGHTA, CDR2 FQGNSA. V shed 2 bases, J shed 1 base, and the junction held 4 bases outside the gene matches. The chain's CDR3 is CASSLLDRVSGNTIYF. The CDR3 bases are TGTGCCAGCAGCTTACTGGACAGGGTATCTGGAAACACCATATATTTT.

The chain combines TRBV5-1 with TRBJ2-5, with 12 bases fitting TRBD2. V trimming: 4 bases; J trimming: 5 bases; junction bases outside the gene matches: 9. The CDR3 sequence is 16 residues long. CDR1 and CDR2 from the germline V gene are SGHRS and YFSETQ. CDR3: CASSPGTSGPSETQYF. CDR3 coding DNA: TGCGCCAGCAGCCCCGGGACTAGCGGGCCCTCGGAGACCCAGTACTTC.

The V and J genes are TRBV2 and TRBJ2-6; 10 positions agree with TRBD2. V lost 9 bases and J lost 0; bases outside the gene matches: 8. The CDR3 is 17 amino acids. Per germline, CDR1 SNHLY and CDR2 FYNNEI. Here the CDR3 DNA reads TGTGCCAGTTTTTGGGCTAGCGGGAGCTCTGGGGCCAACGTCCTGACTTTC. This codes for CASFWASGSSGANVLTF.

The chain employs TRBV30 and TRBJ2-2; D is possibly TRBD1 or TRBD2 (5 bases each). V was cut by 1 base and J by 4 bases, with 10 bases left in between. The CDR3 contains 14 residues. Germline assignment: CDR1 GTSNPN and CDR2 SVGIG (reference sequence). The CDR3 DNA sequence: TGTGCCTGGAGTGGGGGGTTGGCCACCGGGGAGCTGTTTTTT. Its protein product is CAWSGGLATGELFF.

The rearrangement links TRBV11-3 to TRBJ2-1; 8 bases fit TRBD1. The CDR3 is 16 amino acids. Germline CDR1 reads SGHNT; CDR2 reads YENEEA. V was pared by 2 bases and J by 8 bases, with 11 bases of the junction left unmatched. In DNA, the CDR3 is TGTGCCAGCAGCTTATACGGACAGGGAGGATGGGATGAGCAGTTCTTC. Residues: CASSLYGQGGWDEQFF.

The chain is built from TRBV7-8 and TRBJ2-3, with 9 bases that match TRBD2. The CDR3 contains 15 residues. V shed 3 bases, J shed 2 bases, and the junction held 3 bases outside the gene matches. Looked up from germline, CDR1 is SGHVS and CDR2 is FQNEAQ. The CDR3 DNA follows: TGTGCCAGCAGCTTGTTAGCGGGAGTCACAGATACGCAGTATTTT. Its translation is CASSLLAGVTDTQYF. The full variable domain, rest sourced from reference TRBV7-8 and TRBJ2-3, is GAGVSQSPRYKVAKRGQDVALRCDPISGHVSLFWYQQALGQGPEFLTYFQNEAQLDKSGLPSDRFFAERPEGSVSTLKIQRTQQEDSAVYLCASSLLAGVTDTQYFGPGTRLTVL.

V gene TRBV28 combines with J gene TRBJ1-2; D ambiguous. With 4 bases removed from V and 4 bases from J, the gap between germline ends came to 13 bases. This CDR3 comprises 14 residues. From germline, CDR1 is MDHEN and CDR2 SYDVKM. CDR3 coding DNA: TGTGCCAGCAGTTCCTCCACCGGGGTCTATGGCTACACCTTC. It yields the protein CASSSSTGVYGYTF.

The chain uses TRBV7-6 and TRBJ2-7, with D possibly TRBD1 on 6 matching bases. The V gene lost 5 bases and the J gene lost 5 bases, with 16 bases spanning the gap. Looked up from germline, CDR1 is SGHVS and CDR2 is FNYEAQ. The CDR3 length is 14 residues. The CDR3 coding sequence is TGTGCCAGCAGCCGGGACACCGGGGAACACGAGCAGTACTTC. Amino acids: CASSRDTGEHEQYF. Drawing the rest from reference TRBV7-6 and TRBJ2-7, the complete variable domain is GAGVSQSPRYKVTKRGQDVALRCDPISGHVSLYWYRQALGQGPEFLTYFNYEAQQDKSGLPNDRFSAERPEGSISTLTIQRTEQRDSAMYRCASSRDTGEHEQYFGPGTRLTVT.

The chain joins TRBV7-2 to TRBJ2-4; TRBD2 matches 7 bases. V shed 0 bases, J shed 1 base, and the junction held 3 bases outside the gene matches. The CDR3 covers 16 residues. Germline V gene sequence: CDR1 SGHTA, CDR2 FQGNSA. The CDR3 sequence: CASSLAGGKAKNIQYF. The CDR3 bases are TGTGCCAGCAGCTTAGCCGGGGGGAAGGCCAAAAACATTCAGTACTTC. Filled out from reference TRBV7-2 and TRBJ2-4, the complete variable domain reads GAGVSQSPSNKVTEKGKDVELRCDPISGHTALYWYRQSLGQGLEFLIYFQGNSAPDKSGLPSDRFSAERTGGSVSTLTIQRTQQEDSAVYLCASSLAGGKAKNIQYFGAGTRLSVL.

The chain recombines TRBV6-1 with TRBJ2-5, with D perhaps TRBD1 (5 bases). The V end lost 2 bases, the J end lost 2 bases, and 15 bases lay between the germline ends. Germline V gene data show CDR1 as MNHNS and CDR2 as SASEGT. This CDR3 has 16 residues. The CDR3 protein is CASSERAGLRQETQYF. The CDR3 region has the DNA TGTGCCAGCAGTGAAAGGGCAGGGCTGCGGCAAGAGACCCAGTACTTC.

The J gene is TRBJ1-3, the V gene TRBV7-2; D gene unclear. The V and J ends lost 4 bases and 2 bases respectively, with 9 bases between them. The germline CDR1 and CDR2 sequences are SGHTA and FQGNSA. The CDR3 spans 14 residues. The CDR3, as DNA: TGTGCCAGCAGCTCTGGACCCACTGGAAACACCATATATTTT. Residues: CASSSGPTGNTIYF.

The sample holds a few counts of this clone. The chain employs TRBV6-4 and TRBJ1-1, with 8 bases identical to TRBD1. The V gene end was trimmed by 4 bases and the J gene end by 1 base; junction bases not matched to a gene: 2. This CDR3 is built from 14 residues. Germline V gene data show CDR1 as MRHNA and CDR2 as SNTAGT. The CDR3 DNA reads TGTGCCAGCAGTGCACAGGGGGAGAACACTGAAGCTTTCTTT. Translation: CASSAQGENTEAFF.

This clone was seen only a few times. The chain uses TRBV4-2 and TRBJ1-5, with a weak D call TRBD1 (5 bases). The CDR3 has 14 residues. Per the germline V gene, CDR1 is LGHNA and CDR2 is YNFKEQ. Trimming shortened V by 1 base and J by 4 bases, and 8 bases separated the two germline ends. CDR3 sequence (DNA): TGTGCCAGCAGCCAAGGGTCAGGGAATCAGCCCCAGCATTTT. Translating it yields CASSQGSGNQPQHF.

The CDR3 nucleotides read TGCGCCAGCATGGATCCGGGACAGGCTCAAGAGACCCAGTACTTC. It is translated as CASMDPGQAQETQYF. The chain carries TRBV5-1 and TRBJ2-5; 8 bases fit TRBD1. Germline CDR1 reads SGHRS; CDR2 reads YFSETQ. V gave up 6 bases and J gave up 2 bases; unmatched junction bases: 9. The CDR3 totals 15 residues.

This sequence joins TRBV2 and TRBJ1-1, with D perhaps matching TRBD1 (5 bases). V lost 6 bases to trimming and J lost 5 bases, with 7 bases between them. Germline V CDR1 and CDR2: SNHLY, FYNNEI. CDR3 size: 11 residues. The CDR3 nucleotides are TGTGCCAGCAGGCGGGGGACTGAAGCTTTCTTT. Protein: CASRRGTEAFF.

This chain links TRBV21-1 with TRBJ1-1. TRBV21-1 counts as a pseudogene. CDR3 length equals 18 residues. This CDR3 is CASSSGKNQDSMNTEAFF. Here the CDR3 DNA reads TGTGCCAGCAGCAGCGGGAAGAACCAAGACAGCATGAACACTGAAGCTTTCTTT.

V is TRBV27 and J is TRBJ2-7; no clear D. This CDR3 is built from 14 residues. Germline V gene sequence: CDR1 MNHEY, CDR2 SMNVEV (reference sequence). Trimming removed 4 bases from V and 5 bases from J, with 15 bases in between. The CDR3 reads CASSWLARSHEQYF. DNA for the CDR3: TGTGCCAGCAGTTGGCTGGCCCGTAGCCACGAGCAGTACTTC.

The chain recombines TRBV7-6 with TRBJ2-5; the D gene could be TRBD1 or TRBD2 (6 bases each). Germline lookup yields CDR1 SGHVS and CDR2 FNYEAQ. With 6 bases removed from V and 7 bases from J, the gap between germline ends came to 12 bases. The CDR3 spans 12 residues. The CDR3 DNA follows: TGTGCCAGCAGGGATTCGGGGGCGACCCAGTACTTC. Translation gives CASRDSGATQYF.

The chain has TRBV6-6 and TRBJ2-5; perhaps TRBD1 as D (6 bases). In germline, CDR1 is MNHNY, CDR2 SVGAGI (reference sequence). V was pared by 5 bases and J by 4 bases, with 14 bases between. The CDR3 has 14 amino acids. CDR3 amino acids: CASSDRLWGETQYF. The DNA for the CDR3 is TGTGCCAGCAGTGACAGGTTGTGGGGAGAGACCCAGTACTTC.